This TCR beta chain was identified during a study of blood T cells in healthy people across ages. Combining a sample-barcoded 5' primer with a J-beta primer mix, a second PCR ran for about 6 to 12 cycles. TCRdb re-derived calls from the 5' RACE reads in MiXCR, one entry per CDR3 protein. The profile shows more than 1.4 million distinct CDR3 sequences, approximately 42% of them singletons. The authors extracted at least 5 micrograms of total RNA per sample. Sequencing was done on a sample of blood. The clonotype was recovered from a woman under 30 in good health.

In nucleotides, the CDR3 is TGCAGCGGCTGGCGGGGGGAAGATACGCAGTATTTT. Amino acids: CSGWRGEDTQYF. The chain uses TRBV29-1 and TRBJ2-3, with TRBD2 identical over 8 bases. The germline V gene encodes CDR1 SQVTM and CDR2 ANQGSEA. V trimming: 7 bases; J trimming: 5 bases; junction bases outside the gene matches: 5. The CDR3 covers 12 residues.